The 13 T cell receptor beta chains listed next were all sequenced from one sample in a study of blood T cells in healthy people across ages. Primers used in a second PCR of about 6 to 11 cycles were a sample-barcoded 5' primer and a J-beta primer mix. TCRdb itself ran the 5' RACE reads through MiXCR, one entry per CDR3 protein. This sample has about 800,000 distinct CDR3 sequences, with approximately 25% found just once. This sample was also put to use in a study of T cells of mothers and their children.

Sequences were obtained from blood. These receptors were obtained from a boy younger than 18 in good health.

This chain joins TRBV2 and TRBJ2-4, with D uncertain. This CDR3 region has 12 residues. CDR1 and CDR2 (germline): SNHLY, FYNNEI. V dropped 4 bases and J dropped 8 bases, with 9 bases sitting between them. CDR3 loop: CASSVGKHIQYF. The DNA for the CDR3 is TGTGCCAGCAGTGTGGGTAAACACATTCAGTACTTC.

The V gene is TRBV9, the J gene TRBJ1-4; 8 bases fit TRBD1. Looked up from germline, CDR1 is SGDLS and CDR2 is YYNGEE. CDR3 length equals 17 residues. V was clipped by 8 bases and J by 6 bases; unmatched bases: 18. CDR3 sequence: CASARGQGAQVDEKLFF. The CDR3 DNA reads as TGTGCCAGTGCACGTGGCCAGGGGGCTCAGGTGGATGAAAAACTGTTTTTT.

This clonotype showed up just a few times. The J gene is TRBJ1-4, the V gene TRBV29-1, with a tentative D call TRBD1 (6 bases). V dropped 5 bases and J dropped 5 bases, with 15 bases sitting between them. Germline loops: CDR1 SQVTM, CDR2 ANQGSEA. CDR3 length: 14 residues. DNA for the CDR3: TGCAGCGTTTCGGCCGGGGGGCAGAATGAAAAACTGTTTTTT. Encoded protein: CSVSAGGQNEKLFF.

This clonotype was seen more than once but under ten times. The chain recombines TRBV11-3 with TRBJ2-7; D remains unclear. This CDR3 is 12 amino acids long. CDR1 SGHNT and CDR2 YENEEA come from the germline V gene. Trimming shortened V by 5 bases and J by 7 bases, and 12 bases separated the two germline ends. The CDR3 here is CASSPDSREQYF. The CDR3 DNA reads TGTGCCAGCAGCCCTGACTCTAGGGAGCAGTACTTC.

This clonotype has only a few counts. The chain employs TRBV27 and TRBJ1-5, with 8 bases fitting TRBD1. This CDR3 has 15 residues. V shed 5 bases and J 11 bases; nucleotides not matched to a gene: 14. The V gene's germline CDR1 is MNHEY and CDR2 SMNVEV (reference sequence). Here the CDR3 reads CASSPGDRYPSSQHF. CDR3 DNA sequence: TGTGCCAGCAGTCCCGGGGACAGGTACCCTAGTTCCCAGCATTTT.

The chain couples TRBV5-1 to TRBJ1-1; D is unclear. The germline CDR1 and CDR2 sequences are SGHRS and YFSETQ. The CDR3 loop spans 15 amino acids. The germline V and J ends were trimmed by 0 bases and 4 bases, with 13 bases remaining between them. DNA for the CDR3: TGCGCCAGCAGCTTGGTAGGGAATAGCGGCACTGAAGCTTTCTTT. It translates to CASSLVGNSGTEAFF.

The J gene is TRBJ2-5, the V gene TRBV2; TRBD2 aligns across 11 bases. The V gene end was trimmed by 3 bases and the J gene end by 5 bases; junction bases not matched to a gene: 8. The germline V gene has CDR1 SNHLY and CDR2 FYNNEI. This CDR3 spans 16 amino acids. This chain's CDR3 is CASSDRTSGSGETQYF. The CDR3 DNA follows: TGTGCCAGCAGTGACCGGACTAGCGGGTCGGGGGAGACCCAGTACTTC.

The chain joins TRBV28 to TRBJ2-6; the D gene is possibly TRBD1 (6 bases). V lost 4 bases, J lost 2 bases, and 9 bases lay in between. The germline V gene encodes CDR1 MDHEN and CDR2 SYDVKM. This CDR3 is 15 amino acids long. Written as DNA, the CDR3 is TGTGCCAGCAGTTCCAGGGGCGCTGGGGCCAACGTCCTGACTTTC. It is translated as CASSSRGAGANVLTF.

A few counts support this clonotype. The chain is built from TRBV7-2 and TRBJ2-1, with D possibly matching TRBD1 (6 bases). V was trimmed by 4 bases and J by 0 bases, leaving 10 bases between them. CDR1 is SGHTA, CDR2 FQGNSA, per germline. This CDR3 region has 15 residues. For the CDR3, the DNA is TGTGCCAGCAGCTGGTACAGGGTCTCCTACAATGAGCAGTTCTTC. Translated: CASSWYRVSYNEQFF.

The rearrangement uses TRBV2 and TRBJ2-1; 7 bases map to TRBD1. The CDR3 consists of 15 residues. The trim removed 5 bases at V and 6 bases at J, leaving 10 bases unmatched. CDR1 SNHLY and CDR2 FYNNEI come from the germline V gene. As DNA, the CDR3 is TGTGCCAGCAGTTCGAAGGGACAGCTTCTCAATGAGCAGTTCTTC. It specifies CASSSKGQLLNEQFF.

The V gene is TRBV20-1, the J gene TRBJ2-5; D is tentatively TRBD1 or TRBD2 (5 bases each). CDR3 length: 13 amino acids. The V gene lost 0 bases and the J gene lost 5 bases, with 10 bases spanning the gap. The germline CDR1 and CDR2 sequences are DFQATT and SNEGSKA (reference sequence). CDR3 nucleotide sequence: TGCAGTGCTAGAGATCCGGGACGCGAGACCCAGTACTTC. It codes for CSARDPGRETQYF.

The rearrangement links TRBV7-2 to TRBJ2-7; weak D call: TRBD2 (6 bases). Per germline, CDR1 SGHTA and CDR2 FQGNSA. CDR3 length: 13 residues. The V end lost 5 bases, the J end lost 7 bases, and 15 bases lay between the germline ends. The CDR3 spells CASSPGRDWEQYF. The CDR3 DNA is TGTGCCAGCAGCCCGGGGCGGGATTGGGAGCAGTACTTC.

The chain employs TRBV28 and TRBJ2-3; 8 positions match TRBD2. CDR1 is MDHEN and CDR2 is SYDVKM in the germline V gene. Trimming took 5 bases from V and 4 from J; bases not matched to a gene: 14. This CDR3 has 17 amino acids. The CDR3 DNA reads TGTGCCAGCAGTAGAAATACCCGGACTAGCATCGCAGATACGCAGTATTTT. Amino acids: CASSRNTRTSIADTQYF.